This T cell receptor beta chain was sequenced for a study of blood T cell repertoires in COVID-19. Study-level information: T cells, B-cell-depleted T cells, or PBMCs supplied cDNA or gDNA.

Libraries were prepared by immunoSEQ multiplex PCR; TCRdb keeps only in-frame clonotypes and omits some of them. In the table there are about 190,000 clones, 70% to 80% of which are singletons. Germline values: CDR1 MNHEY, CDR2 SVGAGI. The junction had 9 bases not matched to a gene; V was cut back by 8 bases and J by 2 bases. The CDR3 contains 15 residues. In this sample, this clone turned up once. The V gene is TRBV6-5, the J gene TRBJ2-1, with 7 bases fitting TRBD1. The TCR comes from a woman aged 45-65 years with acute or convalescent COVID-19. Sequenced material: peripheral blood. The CDR3 DNA sequence: TGTGCCAGCCAGGCGGACAGGCCGACCTACAATGAGCAGTTCTTC. Encoded protein: CASQADRPTYNEQFF.